The rows below give T cell receptor beta chains drawn from one sample of a study of esophageal squamous cell carcinoma under preoperative chemotherapy. TCRdb itself ran the PCR reads through MiXCR, one entry per CDR3 protein. Of fewer than 8,000 distinct CDR3 sequences listed, under 35% are singletons. This specimen was taken from a patient given preoperative chemotherapy. The receptor source for this set is a human donor with esophageal squamous cell carcinoma. The donor label of this sample is uncertain. Both conserved end residues are trimmed from each CDR3. The D gene is left open where the match is weak.

CDR3aa: ASSYADSNEQY
d_gene: -
j_gene: -
v_gene: TRBV6-5

CDR3aa: ARSLGGTSYVQY
d_gene: -
j_gene: TRBJ2-7
v_gene: TRBV5-3

CDR3aa: ASGDSSYEQY
d_gene: -
j_gene: TRBJ2-7
v_gene: TRBV27

CDR3aa: ASSVVRNTEAF
d_gene: -
j_gene: TRBJ1-1
v_gene: TRBV9

CDR3aa: GSRRGDRGNGDIQY
d_gene: TRBD1
j_gene: TRBJ2-4
v_gene: TRBV7-2

CDR3aa: ASSPKSGTQNIQY
d_gene: -
j_gene: TRBJ2-4
v_gene: TRBV27

CDR3aa: ASSTTVGYT
d_gene: -
j_gene: TRBJ1-2
v_gene: TRBV7-9

CDR3aa: ASSLTSAIVYNGQF
d_gene: TRBD2
j_gene: TRBJ2-1
v_gene: TRBV12-3/TRBV12-4

CDR3aa: ASSPSPGWRETQY
d_gene: -
j_gene: TRBJ2-5
v_gene: TRBV4-1

CDR3aa: ASGPGLAGVGEEY
d_gene: TRBD2
j_gene: TRBJ2-1
v_gene: TRBV7-2

CDR3aa: ASSFGTDNEQF
d_gene: -
j_gene: TRBJ2-1
v_gene: TRBV6-5

CDR3aa: ASSPLTGGSYNEQY
d_gene: TRBD1
j_gene: -
v_gene: TRBV6-1

CDR3aa: ASSFGTGTYEQF
d_gene: TRBD1
j_gene: TRBJ2-1
v_gene: TRBV27

CDR3aa: ASSSRDRTNYGYT
d_gene: -
j_gene: TRBJ1-2
v_gene: TRBV11-2

CDR3aa: AWIPWTGDNSPLH
d_gene: TRBD1
j_gene: TRBJ1-6
v_gene: TRBV30

CDR3aa: ASSSTNYNEQF
d_gene: -
j_gene: TRBJ2-1
v_gene: TRBV7-3

CDR3aa: ASRVGDGGGGYEQF
d_gene: -
j_gene: TRBJ2-1
v_gene: TRBV12-3/TRBV12-4

CDR3aa: ASSDGFSYEQF
d_gene: -
j_gene: TRBJ2-1
v_gene: TRBV6-1

CDR3aa: ASSSIGGCGNTIY
d_gene: -
j_gene: TRBJ1-3
v_gene: TRBV7-2

CDR3aa: ASSLAGGGGETQF
d_gene: TRBD2
j_gene: TRBJ2-1
v_gene: TRBV11-2

CDR3aa: ASSQASGSSYEQF
d_gene: TRBD2
j_gene: TRBJ2-1
v_gene: TRBV4-1

CDR3aa: ASSYGGPEGTQY
d_gene: -
j_gene: TRBJ2-5
v_gene: TRBV6-5

CDR3aa: ASSAGTINYNEQY
d_gene: TRBD2
j_gene: TRBJ2-7
v_gene: TRBV10-2

CDR3aa: GSSPEMGELF
d_gene: -
j_gene: TRBJ2-2
v_gene: TRBV6-1

CDR3aa: ASSPDKEQF
d_gene: -
j_gene: TRBJ2-1
v_gene: TRBV7-2

CDR3aa: ASSLTSGRSGELF
d_gene: TRBD2
j_gene: TRBJ2-2
v_gene: TRBV12-3/TRBV12-4

CDR3aa: ASRGGGVYEQY
d_gene: -
j_gene: -
v_gene: TRBV12-3/TRBV12-4

CDR3aa: ASSPATDTRY
d_gene: -
j_gene: TRBJ2-3
v_gene: TRBV6-5

CDR3aa: ASSLGVTSGSYNEQF
d_gene: TRBD2
j_gene: TRBJ2-1
v_gene: TRBV7-6

CDR3aa: ASRTGGNTGELF
d_gene: TRBD1
j_gene: TRBJ2-2
v_gene: TRBV6-1

CDR3aa: AWSVSVPYNEQF
d_gene: -
j_gene: -
v_gene: TRBV30

CDR3aa: ASSLIGQAPSGAGELF
d_gene: -
j_gene: TRBJ2-2
v_gene: TRBV5-1